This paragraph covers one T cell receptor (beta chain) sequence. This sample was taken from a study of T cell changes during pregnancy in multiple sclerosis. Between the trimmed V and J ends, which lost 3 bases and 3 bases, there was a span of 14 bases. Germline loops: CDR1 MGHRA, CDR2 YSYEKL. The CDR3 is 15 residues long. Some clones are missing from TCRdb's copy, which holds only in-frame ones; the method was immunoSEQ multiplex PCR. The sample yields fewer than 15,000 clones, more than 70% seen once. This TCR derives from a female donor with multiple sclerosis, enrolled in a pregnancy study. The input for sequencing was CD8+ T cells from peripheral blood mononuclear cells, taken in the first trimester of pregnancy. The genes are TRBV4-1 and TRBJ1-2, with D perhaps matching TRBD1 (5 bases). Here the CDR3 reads CASSQGLGSYYGYTF. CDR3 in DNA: TGCGCCAGCAGCCAGGGACTAGGGAGCTACTATGGCTACACCTTC.